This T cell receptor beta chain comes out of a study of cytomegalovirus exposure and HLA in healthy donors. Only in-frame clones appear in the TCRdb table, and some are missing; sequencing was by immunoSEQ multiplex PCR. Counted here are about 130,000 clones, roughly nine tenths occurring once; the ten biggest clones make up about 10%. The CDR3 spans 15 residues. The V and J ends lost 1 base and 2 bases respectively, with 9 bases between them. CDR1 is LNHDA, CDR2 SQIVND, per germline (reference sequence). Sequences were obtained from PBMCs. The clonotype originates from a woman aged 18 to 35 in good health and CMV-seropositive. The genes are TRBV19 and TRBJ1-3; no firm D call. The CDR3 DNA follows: TGTGCCAGTAGTATAGCGCAACGGGCTGGAAACACCATATATTTT. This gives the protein CASSIAQRAGNTIYF.